Listed below are T cell receptor beta chains from one sample, sequenced in a study of graft-versus-host responses after intestinal transplantation. These receptors have no known antigen. Sequencing used immunoSEQ multiplex PCR; TCRdb keeps in-frame clones, though not all of them. The sample holds fewer than 95,000 clones, roughly 91% seen once. The source was unstimulated CD8+ T cells sorted from spleen or lymph node cells, collected before intestinal transplant. The receptors derive from a human donor who received an intestinal transplant. Both conserved end residues are part of each CDR3. Fields, in order: D gene, clone size, V gene, J gene, CDR3 protein, CDR3 DNA. The D gene is left open where the match is weak. Not all rows give a size; the values are once, few, many and, for expanded clones, a class.

TRBD1	.	TRBV27	TRBJ2-7	CASSLSSGRGLTEQYF	TGTGCCAGCAGTTTATCGTCCGGCAGGGGGCTCACCGAGCAGTACTTC
.	.	TRBV14	TRBJ2-3	CVSSQDGPSLRFTDTQYF	TGTGTCAGCAGCCAAGATGGTCCTAGCCTTCGGTTCACAGATACGCAGTATTTT
.	.	TRBV15	TRBJ1-2	CATSGTRDTYYGYTF	TGTGCCACCAGCGGGACGAGGGACACCTACTATGGCTACACCTTC
TRBD1	.	TRBV10-2	TRBJ1-1	CASSEGTGLAEAFF	TGCGCCAGCAGTGAGGGGACAGGGTTAGCTGAAGCTTTCTTT
TRBD2	.	TRBV11-2	TRBJ2-2	CASIEAGDGELFF	TGTGCCAGCATCGAAGCGGGGGACGGGGAGCTGTTTTTT
.	.	TRBV4-1	TRBJ2-3	CASSQTRSTDTQYF	TGCGCCAGCAGCCAAACTCGAAGCACAGATACGCAGTATTTT
TRBD2	.	TRBV7-2	TRBJ2-7	CASSPTSGGSYEQYF	TGTGCCAGCAGCCCGACTAGCGGGGGCTCCTACGAGCAGTACTTC
.	.	TRBV27	TRBJ1-5	CASSFGGGGLIQPQHF	TGTGCCAGCAGTTTTGGGGGCGGGGGGCTCATCCAGCCCCAGCATTTT
.	.	TRBV4-3	TRBJ1-3	CASSQELGAGGNTIYF	TGCGCCAGCAGCCAAGAGCTAGGGGCTGGTGGAAACACCATATATTTT
TRBD1	.	TRBV25-1	TRBJ1-5	CASSKGQDNQPQHF	TGTGCCAGCAGTAAAGGACAGGACAATCAGCCCCAGCATTTT
TRBD2	.	TRBV5-8	TRBJ2-7	CASSPGASGGHEQYF	TGTGCCAGCAGCCCCGGCGCTAGCGGGGGACACGAGCAGTACTTC
.	.	TRBV6-5	TRBJ2-7	CASSHGAYEQYF	TGTGCCAGCAGTCACGGGGCCTACGAGCAGTACTTC
.	.	TRBV6-5	TRBJ2-7	CASSYGEGTQQYF	TGTGCCAGCAGTTATGGCGAGGGAACGCAGCAGTACTTC
TRBD1	.	TRBV11-2	TRBJ1-2	CASSLDPTGAAYGYTF	TGTGCCAGCAGCTTAGATCCCACAGGGGCGGCCTATGGCTACACCTTC
.	.	TRBV2	TRBJ2-1	CASSESYSHEQFF	TGTGCCAGCAGTGAGAGCTACAGCCATGAGCAGTTCTTC
TRBD1	.	TRBV7-8	TRBJ2-2	CASSLARGPGELFF	TGTGCCAGCAGCTTAGCCAGGGGGCCGGGGGAGCTGTTTTTT
TRBD1	.	TRBV5-8	TRBJ1-1	CASSLAGQEWTEAFF	TGTGCCAGCAGCTTGGCCGGACAGGAGTGGACTGAAGCTTTCTTT
TRBD1	.	TRBV5-4	TRBJ2-2	CASSAPGQDTGELFF	TGTGCCAGCAGCGCCCCGGGACAGGACACCGGGGAGCTGTTTTTT
.	.	TRBV27	TRBJ2-3	CASMRSGGNTDTQYF	TGTGCCAGCATGAGGTCAGGGGGGAACACAGATACGCAGTATTTT
.	once	TRBV19	TRBJ1-1	CASSISPNTEAFF	TGTGCCAGTAGTATTTCTCCTAACACTGAAGCTTTCTTT
TRBD1	.	TRBV18	TRBJ2-7	CASSTDRDYEQYF	TGTGCCAGCTCGACGGACAGGGACTACGAGCAGTACTTC
TRBD2	.	TRBV15	TRBJ2-7	CATSASGGDLGEQYF	TGTGCCACCAGCGCCAGTGGGGGGGACCTCGGCGAGCAGTACTTC
.	.	TRBV9	TRBJ2-1	CASSVEAGTPFSQFF	TGTGCCAGCAGCGTAGAGGCGGGGACGCCATTCAGTCAGTTCTTC